The following is a T cell receptor beta chain sequence with its context. Its antigen is still unknown. Profiled with immunoSEQ multiplex PCR; TCRdb holds only in-frame clones, not every one. The profile covers tens of thousands of clones, with 75% to 85% appearing a single time and 3% to 3.5% taken by the ten largest. This sample was included in a study of PD-L1 blockade in urothelial cancer. As for the study in general: Blood analysis took place 3 weeks (second dose) and 6 weeks after treatment start. Findings and limits, study-wide: Tumor-associated blood clones were expanded more by durable-benefit patients at 3 weeks.

The time point denotes: peripheral blood 6 weeks after treatment start. Patients' cancers were locally advanced or metastatic urothelial carcinomas. Between the trimmed V and J ends, which lost 0 bases and 5 bases, there was a span of 24 bases. The CDR3 has 19 amino acids. Germline V gene data show CDR1 as MNHNS and CDR2 as SASEGT. The chain recombines TRBV6-1 with TRBJ2-3; tentative D call: TRBD2 (6 bases). The sequencing used PBMCs, collected around atezolizumab (anti-PD-L1) treatment. This sequence originates from a man aged 65-85 years with urothelial cancer. The CDR3 DNA reads as TGTGCCAGCAGTGAAGCGCGGGGCCACCTGGGCGGGGAGAAAGATACGCAGTATTTT. Amino acids: CASSEARGHLGGEKDTQYF.